This TCR beta chain was found in a study of post-analysis software for immune sequencing data. Of note for this clonotype: What it binds is unknown.

Researchers reported that TCR beta cDNA libraries carried unique molecular identifiers. MiXCR was run by TCRdb on the PCR reads, yielding one entry per CDR3 protein. Of some 370,000 distinct CDR3 sequences listed, around a third are singletons. Overall study results and limits: Patients used five TRBV segments, including TRBV5-6, TRBV5-1 and TRBV20-1, more often than controls.

There are 17 residues in the CDR3. Trimming took off 8 bases at V and 7 bases at J, with 29 bases between the two ends. Germline V gene lookup returns CDR1 MDHEN and CDR2 SYDVKM. The sequence came from a girl aged 5-17 years with multiple sclerosis. The sequenced material came from blood. The chain combines TRBV28 with TRBJ2-5; a possible D gene is TRBD1 (5 bases). CDR3 protein: CASLGRGGQLGAGTQYF. The CDR3 DNA is TGTGCCAGCTTGGGAAGAGGCGGTCAGCTTGGGGCAGGGACCCAGTACTTC.